The 12 T cell receptor beta chains in this list originate from one sample, sequenced in a study of blood T cell repertoires in COVID-19. Using immunoSEQ multiplex PCR, the repertoire was profiled, and TCRdb retains in-frame clones only, with some absent. Among more than 80,000 clones listed, around nine tenths were seen once. Material for sequencing was peripheral blood. These receptors were taken from a woman aged 55 to 70 with COVID-19, enrolled during active disease.

V and J are TRBV11-2 and TRBJ2-3; 15 bases agree with TRBD2. This CDR3 has 18 residues. Germline V CDR1 and CDR2: SGHAT, FQNNGV. The trim removed 1 base at V and 1 base at J, leaving 3 bases unmatched. As DNA, the CDR3 is TGTGCCAGCAGCTTAGCTGGACTAGCGGGGGGGCGCACAGATACGCAGTATTTT. Translating gives CASSLAGLAGGRTDTQYF. Supplemented by reference TRBV11-2 and TRBJ2-3, the full variable domain reads EAGVAQSPRYKIIEKRQSVAFWCNPISGHATLYWYQQILGQGPKLLIQFQNNGVVDDSQLPKDRFSAERLKGVDSTLKIQPAKLEDSAVYLCASSLAGLAGGRTDTQYFGPGTRLTVL.

The CDR3 reads CASSLAWASEETQYF. The CDR3 DNA reads TGTGCCAGCAGCTTAGCCTGGGCGTCTGAAGAGACCCAGTACTTC. The chain has TRBV7-9 and TRBJ2-5; D is unclear. CDR3 length: 15 residues. In germline, CDR1 is SEHNR, CDR2 FQNEAQ (reference sequence). Trimming pared 0 bases from V and 3 bases from J, leaving 11 bases between.

CDR3 in amino acids: CASSHGRTGPAYEQYF. The CDR3 coding sequence is TGTGCCAGCAGCCACGGTCGGACAGGGCCGGCCTACGAGCAGTACTTC. The genes are TRBV7-2 and TRBJ2-7; 8 bases are a match to TRBD1. Germline CDR1 reads SGHTA; CDR2 reads FQGNSA. This CDR3 has 16 residues. V gave up 5 bases and J gave up 2 bases; unmatched junction bases: 11.

The chain uses TRBV6-5 and TRBJ1-1; possibly TRBD1 for D (5 bases). V was clipped by 5 bases and J by 11 bases, with 12 bases between them. CDR3 length: 11 residues. The germline V gene encodes CDR1 MNHEY and CDR2 SVGAGI. This chain's CDR3 is CASSRGEDAFF. CDR3 nucleotide sequence: TGTGCCAGCAGTCGGGGGGAGGATGCTTTCTTT.

This clone was detected only a few times. The J gene is TRBJ1-2, the V gene TRBV20-1, with D hard to call. Germline-derived CDR1 and CDR2 are DFQATT and SNEGSKA (reference sequence). This CDR3 spans 9 amino acids. The ends were cut back, 8 bases at V and 7 bases at J, with 8 bases in the middle. CDR3 DNA sequence: TGCAGTTCCGGCGGTGGCTACACCTTC. Encoded protein: CSSGGGYTF.

This chain links TRBV2 with TRBJ2-3; TRBD1 aligns across 9 bases. J lost 3 bases, V lost 5 bases, and 9 bases had no gene match. Germline V gene sequence: CDR1 SNHLY, CDR2 FYNNEI. The CDR3 extends over 16 amino acids. CDR3 sequence reads: CASSPDRGWGTDTQYF. The CDR3 DNA follows: TGTGCCAGCAGTCCGGACAGGGGATGGGGTACAGATACGCAGTATTTT.

This clone was seen only once. The gene calls are TRBV18 and TRBJ1-5; 10 bases line up with TRBD1. The V gene end was trimmed by 5 bases and the J gene end by 5 bases; junction bases not matched to a gene: 3. Germline assignment: CDR1 KGHSH and CDR2 LQKENI. CDR3 length equals 14 residues. The CDR3 DNA follows: TGTGCCAGCTCAGCGACAGGGGGCCATCAGCCCCAGCATTTT. This translates into CASSATGGHQPQHF.

V is TRBV6-5 and J is TRBJ2-7; 8 bases map to TRBD2. Germline V CDR1 and CDR2: MNHEY, SVGAGI. V shed 6 bases and J 1 base; nucleotides not matched to a gene: 8. The CDR3 is 15 residues long. The CDR3 here is CASRTGASGSYEQYF. The DNA for the CDR3 is TGTGCCAGCAGGACCGGGGCTAGCGGGTCCTACGAGCAGTACTTC.

The chain has TRBV6-5 and TRBJ1-2; TRBD1 is a possible D gene (5 bases). V was pared by 3 bases and J by 3 bases, with 14 bases between. CDR3 length: 15 residues. The germline V gene encodes CDR1 MNHEY and CDR2 SVGAGI. CDR3 loop: CASSYLPSGHYGYTF. The DNA of the CDR3 is TGTGCCAGCAGTTATCTCCCTTCAGGGCACTATGGCTACACCTTC.

This clone was recorded a few times. This sequence joins TRBV15 and TRBJ2-7; TRBD2 might be the D (7 bases). The CDR3 is 15 residues long. Germline CDR1 LNHNV, CDR2 YYDKDF (reference sequence). The V end was cut by 5 bases, the J end by 4 bases, with 18 bases between. CDR3 protein: CATSPEPGEGYEQYF. The CDR3 DNA follows: TGTGCCACCAGCCCTGAACCAGGGGAGGGTTACGAGCAGTACTTC.

V is TRBV5-6 and J is TRBJ2-3, with a weak D call TRBD2 (7 bases). Germline CDR1 and CDR2: SGHDT and YYEEEE. Between the trimmed V and J ends, which lost 0 bases and 2 bases, there was a span of 13 bases. The CDR3 extends over 16 amino acids. CDR3 in amino acids: CASSLGGGLPTDTQYF. As DNA, the CDR3 is TGTGCCAGCAGCTTGGGCGGGGGCCTACCCACAGATACGCAGTATTTT.

The chain recombines TRBV4-1 with TRBJ1-5, with D unclear. The germline CDR1 and CDR2 sequences are MGHRA and YSYEKL. V was shortened by 9 bases and J by 9 bases, with 18 bases between the two germline ends. The CDR3 covers 13 residues. CDR3 sequence: CARSKVVVRPQHF. The CDR3 DNA is TGCGCCAGGTCGAAAGTGGTGGTCAGGCCCCAGCATTTT.